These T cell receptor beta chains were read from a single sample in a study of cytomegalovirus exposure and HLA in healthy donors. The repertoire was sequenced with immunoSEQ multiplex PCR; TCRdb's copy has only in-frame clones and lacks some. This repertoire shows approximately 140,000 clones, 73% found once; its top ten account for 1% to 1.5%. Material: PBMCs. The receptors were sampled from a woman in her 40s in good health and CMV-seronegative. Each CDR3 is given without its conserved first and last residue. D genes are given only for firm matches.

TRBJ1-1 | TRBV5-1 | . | ASSWEGVNTEAF
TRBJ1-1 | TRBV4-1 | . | ASSQGGLTEAF
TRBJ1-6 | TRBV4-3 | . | ASSQDIGFNSPLH
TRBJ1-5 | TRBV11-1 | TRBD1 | ASRRGTANQPQH
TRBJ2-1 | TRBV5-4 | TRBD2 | ASSLASGGAVNEQF
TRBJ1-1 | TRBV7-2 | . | ASSRGQEAF
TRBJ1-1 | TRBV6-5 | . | ASSLSSFVANTEAF
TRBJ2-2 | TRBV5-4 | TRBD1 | ASSNRDRGSTGELF
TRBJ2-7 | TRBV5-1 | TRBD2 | ASSLEVAGVYEQY
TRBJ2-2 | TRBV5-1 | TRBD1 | ASSPDNRGPTGELF
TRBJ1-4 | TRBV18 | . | ASSPPAGNEKLF
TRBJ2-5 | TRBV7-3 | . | ASSLSIQETQY
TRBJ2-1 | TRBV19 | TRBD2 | ATLPERGGYNEQF
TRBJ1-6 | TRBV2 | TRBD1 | ASSGTGANNSPLH
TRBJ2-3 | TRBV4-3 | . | ASSQGRGADTQY
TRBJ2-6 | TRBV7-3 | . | ASSLTGVGANVLT
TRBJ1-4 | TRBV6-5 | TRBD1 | ASSYSGQGEKLF
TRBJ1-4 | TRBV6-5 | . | ASSSPRGEKLF
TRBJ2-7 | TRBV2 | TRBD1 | ASITGTDIYEQY
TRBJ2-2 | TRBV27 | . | ASSFYRAGTGELF
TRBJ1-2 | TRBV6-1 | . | ASSDLLTWANYGYT
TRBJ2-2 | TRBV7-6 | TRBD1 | ASSLDGQGARNGELF
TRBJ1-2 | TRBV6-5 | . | ASRTGVEFGYT
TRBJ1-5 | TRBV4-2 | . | ASSQQGLNQPQH
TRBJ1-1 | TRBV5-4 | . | ASSLTGNTEAF
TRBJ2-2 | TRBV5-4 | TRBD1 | ASSLVQGLTGELF
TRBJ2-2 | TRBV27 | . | ASRGTLNTGELF
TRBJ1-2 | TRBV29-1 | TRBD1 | SVVRDRGDYGYT
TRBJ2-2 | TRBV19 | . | ASSRGHWNTMGELF
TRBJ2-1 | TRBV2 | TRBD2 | ASSDGTSGYNEQF
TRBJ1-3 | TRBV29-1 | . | SVESQFGNTIY
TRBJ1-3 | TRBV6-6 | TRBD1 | ASNGQVDENTIY
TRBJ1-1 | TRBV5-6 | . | ASSLRAGRSTEAF
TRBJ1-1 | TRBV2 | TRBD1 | ASKLTGVTEAF
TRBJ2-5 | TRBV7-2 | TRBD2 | ASIAFRGLQETQY
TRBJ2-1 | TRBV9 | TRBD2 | ASSVVGAGNYNEQF
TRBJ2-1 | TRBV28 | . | ASSPPAGTYNEQF
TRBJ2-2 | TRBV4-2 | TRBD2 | ASSPLGGANTGELF
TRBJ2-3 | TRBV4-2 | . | ASSLELLTDTQY
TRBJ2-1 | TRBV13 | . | ASSLEGGSNNEQF
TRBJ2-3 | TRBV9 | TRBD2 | ASSETSGAQDTQY
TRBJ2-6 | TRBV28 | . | ATYRSGANVLT
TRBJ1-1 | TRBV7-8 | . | ASNFQGLGTEAF
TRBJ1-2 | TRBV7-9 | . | ASSLVGAGAYGYT
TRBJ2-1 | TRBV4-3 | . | ASSLRGDNEQF
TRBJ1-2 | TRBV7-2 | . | ASSLALARVAYT
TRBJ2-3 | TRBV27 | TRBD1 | ASSLSPAGQANTDTQY
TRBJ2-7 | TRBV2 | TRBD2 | ASMRAGLDHYEQY
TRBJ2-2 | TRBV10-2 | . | ASTLRINTGELF
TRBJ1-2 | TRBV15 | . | ATSRGGDDRRHGNT
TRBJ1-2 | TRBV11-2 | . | ASSLAFRGANYGYT
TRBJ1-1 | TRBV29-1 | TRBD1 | SGAGGRKTEAF
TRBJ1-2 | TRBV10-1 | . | ASSESPEAGGAKFRGYT
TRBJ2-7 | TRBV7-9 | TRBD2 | ASSFLEGQKREAYEQY
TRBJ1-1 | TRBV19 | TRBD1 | ASSIVWDRPSEAF
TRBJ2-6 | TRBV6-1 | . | ASSVYRHSGANVLT
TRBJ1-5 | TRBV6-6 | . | ASTWGVNQPQH